This entry lists 13 T cell receptor beta chains sequenced from one sample in a study of T cell responses to AZD1222 COVID-19 vaccine (dated by TCRdb to the early 2020s). Libraries were prepared through the immunoSEQ multiplex PCR assay. TCRdb mirrors the immuneACCESS table, restricted to in-frame sequences. Some clones are absent from its copies; in checked studies, under half trace to an unresolved V gene, and the reason for the others is unknown. The sample table records about 88,000 clones; roughly 91% of these occur just once. The top ten clones comprise around 5% of the sample. Sample time point, as interpreted from the label and publication: about 28 days (+/-7) after the second vaccine dose. Source: peripheral blood, taken 28 days after the second AZD1222 dose. These receptors came from an adult who received the AZD1222 COVID-19 vaccine.

V gene TRBV10-2 combines with J gene TRBJ1-1; perhaps TRBD1 as D (5 bases). CDR1 and CDR2 from the germline V gene are WSHSY and SAAADI. Trimming took 8 bases from V and 3 from J, leaving 16 bases between them. The CDR3 extends over 14 amino acids. CDR3 coding DNA: TGCGCCAGCGCCAGTCCGGGGGGGTACACTGAAGCTTTCTTT. The encoded protein is CASASPGGYTEAFF.

This chain links TRBV7-8 with TRBJ1-2; TRBD1 is a possible D gene (6 bases). The CDR3 runs 14 residues. Germline lookup yields CDR1 SGHVS and CDR2 FQNEAQ. V was clipped by 4 bases and J by 8 bases, with 17 bases between them. CDR3 sequence: CASSSISQGNGYTF. CDR3 nucleotides: TGTGCCAGCAGCTCCATTTCCCAGGGGAACGGCTACACCTTC. Looking up the rest from reference TRBV7-8 and TRBJ1-2 gives the full variable domain: GAGVSQSPRYKVAKRGQDVALRCDPISGHVSLFWYQQALGQGPEFLTYFQNEAQLDKSGLPSDRFFAERPEGSVSTLKIQRTQQEDSAVYLCASSSISQGNGYTFGSGTRLTVV.

V and J are TRBV2 and TRBJ1-3; no clear D gene. Germline V CDR1 and CDR2: SNHLY, FYNNEI. The length of the CDR3 is 16 residues. Trimming cost V 2 bases and J 0 bases, with 11 bases left between them. The CDR3 loop reads CASSEREVYSGNTIYF. CDR3 sequence (DNA): TGTGCCAGCAGTGAAAGGGAGGTCTACTCTGGAAACACCATATATTTT. Full variable domain (outside the CDR3, taken from reference TRBV2 and TRBJ1-3): EPEVTQTPSHQVTQMGQEVILRCVPISNHLYFYWYRQILGQKVEFLVSFYNNEISEKSEIFDDQFSVERPDGSNFTLKIRSTKLEDSAMYFCASSEREVYSGNTIYFGEGSWLTVV.

The chain couples TRBV5-1 to TRBJ2-6; D is undetermined. CDR3 length: 14 residues. Germline V lookup: CDR1 SGHRS, CDR2 YFSETQ. Trimming removed 4 bases at V and 0 bases at J, with 5 bases between. The CDR3 loop reads CASSPGSGANVLTF. CDR3 sequence (DNA): TGCGCCAGCAGCCCAGGCTCTGGGGCCAACGTCCTGACTTTC.

The chain is built from TRBV5-4 and TRBJ2-2; 8 bases match TRBD2. Germline trimming cut 4 bases from V and 7 bases from J; bases unmatched to any gene: 6. Germline-derived CDR1 and CDR2 are SGHNT and YYREEE (reference sequence). The CDR3 consists of 14 residues. CDR3 in DNA: TGTGCCAGCAGCCTACCCGGGACTAGCGGGGAGCTGTTTTTT. This gives the protein CASSLPGTSGELFF. Together with reference TRBV5-4 and TRBJ2-2, the CDR3 gives the full variable domain: ETGVTQSPTHLIKTRGQQVTLRCSSQSGHNTVSWYQQALGQGPQFIFQYYREEENGRGNFPPRFSGLQFPNYSSELNVNALELDDSALYLCASSLPGTSGELFFGEGSRLTVL.

The chain joins TRBV19 to TRBJ1-2, with D maybe TRBD1 (6 bases). Germline CDR1 is LNHDA and CDR2 is SQIVND (reference sequence). The CDR3 has 13 amino acids. V lost 7 bases and J lost 4, with 13 bases in between. This chain's CDR3 is CASTPDRLYGYTF. Here the CDR3 DNA reads TGTGCCAGTACCCCCGACAGGCTCTATGGCTACACCTTC.

This chain joins TRBV5-1 and TRBJ2-7, with TRBD1 matching over 8 bases. Unmatched junction bases numbered 2, after V lost 4 bases and J lost 2 bases. The CDR3 sequence is 13 residues long. Germline V CDR1 and CDR2: SGHRS, YFSETQ. CDR3 sequence reads: CASSRTGPYEQYF. CDR3 in DNA: TGCGCCAGCAGCAGGACAGGGCCCTACGAGCAGTACTTC. Filled out from reference TRBV5-1 and TRBJ2-7, the complete variable domain reads KAGVTQTPRYLIKTRGQQVTLSCSPISGHRSVSWYQQTPGQGLQFLFEYFSETQRNKGNFPGRFSGRQFSNSRSEMNVSTLELGDSALYLCASSRTGPYEQYFGPGTRLTVT.

This chain uses TRBV6-5 with TRBJ1-1, with a weak D call TRBD1 (6 bases). Looked up from germline, CDR1 is MNHEY and CDR2 is SVGAGI. The length of the CDR3 is 15 residues. V lost 4 bases and J lost 5, with 17 bases in between. The CDR3 DNA reads TGTGCCAGCAGTTCACCGGGACACCCGGGGACTGAAGCTTTCTTT. Translation: CASSSPGHPGTEAFF.

This rearrangement joins TRBV5-4 to TRBJ1-3, with TRBD1 matching 8 bases. Germline lookup yields CDR1 SGHNT and CDR2 YYREEE (reference sequence). This CDR3 has 14 amino acids. With 4 bases clipped from V and 2 bases from J, the junction kept 2 bases outside the gene matches. CDR3 bases: TGTGCCAGCAGCCCGGACAGGGCTGGAAACACCATATATTTT. This sequence encodes CASSPDRAGNTIYF. The full variable domain, its missing parts supplied by reference TRBV5-4 and TRBJ1-3, is ETGVTQSPTHLIKTRGQQVTLRCSSQSGHNTVSWYQQALGQGPQFIFQYYREEENGRGNFPPRFSGLQFPNYSSELNVNALELDDSALYLCASSPDRAGNTIYFGEGSWLTVV.

V and J are TRBV7-3 and TRBJ2-5; no clear D gene. The length of the CDR3 is 13 residues. Trimming pared 0 bases from V and 2 bases from J, leaving 4 bases between. From germline, CDR1 is SGHTA and CDR2 FQGTGA. CDR3 nucleotides: TGTGCCAGCAGCTTAACGACGCAAGAGACCCAGTACTTC. Translation gives CASSLTTQETQYF.

The J gene is TRBJ2-3, the V gene TRBV30; 9 bases map to TRBD2. The CDR3 spans 15 residues. V dropped 2 bases and J dropped 2; count of bases not matched to a gene: 5. Germline V gene sequence: CDR1 GTSNPN, CDR2 SVGIG (reference sequence). The CDR3 sequence is CAWSLAGGTTDTQYF. CDR3 coding DNA: TGTGCCTGGAGTCTGGCGGGGGGGACCACAGATACGCAGTATTTT. Based on the CDR3 plus reference TRBV30 and TRBJ2-3, the full variable domain is SQTIHQWPATLVQPVGSPLSLECTVEGTSNPNLYWYRQAAGRGLQLLFYSVGIGQISSEVPQNLSASRPQDRQFILSSKKLLLSDSGFYLCAWSLAGGTTDTQYFGPGTRLTVL.

The chain links TRBV9 to TRBJ2-1; the D gene is possibly TRBD1 (6 bases). This CDR3 spans 15 amino acids. Germline V CDR1 and CDR2: SGDLS, YYNGEE. The V end lost 4 bases, the J end lost 5 bases, and 16 bases lay between the germline ends. The CDR3 here is CASSLDGTRNNEQFF. The DNA for the CDR3 is TGTGCCAGCAGCTTGGACGGGACACGAAACAATGAGCAGTTCTTC.

This sequence joins TRBV11-2 and TRBJ2-3, with D possibly being TRBD1 or TRBD2 (5 bases each). The germline CDR1 and CDR2 sequences are SGHAT and FQNNGV. Trimming took off 1 base at V and 2 bases at J, with 13 bases between the two ends. This CDR3 comprises 16 residues. Here the CDR3 DNA reads TGTGCCAGCAGCTTAGGGGGGTTCGGGTACACAGATACGCAGTATTTT. Its protein is CASSLGGFGYTDTQYF.